The next 27 T cell receptor beta chains were all read from a single sample in a study of patients and donors after allogeneic stem cell transplantation. TCRdb used MiXCR to reprocess the RT-PCR reads, holding one entry per CDR3 protein. The sample lists about a million distinct CDR3 sequences; roughly 17% were seen once. Sample: blood, either unsorted or a sorted T cell fraction (not recorded which). These receptors came from a human donor who was either an allogeneic HSCT recipient or a stem cell or donor lymphocyte infusion donor (not recorded which). It is not recorded whose cells these are; they may come from a transplant donor.

This clonotype occurred a few times. The rearrangement links TRBV3-1 to TRBJ2-5; weak D call: TRBD2 (6 bases). The CDR3 loop spans 14 amino acids. V shed 4 bases and J shed 5 bases, with 14 bases lying between them. Germline CDR1 reads LGHDT; CDR2 reads YNNKEL (reference sequence). The CDR3 loop is CASSPRRAGETQYF. Here the CDR3 DNA reads TGTGCCAGCAGCCCTAGGAGGGCAGGGGAGACCCAGTACTTC.

This clonotype was observed a handful of times. Written as DNA, the CDR3 is TGTGCCAGTGTAAGTTTCGTACAGGGGACCGTTCAAGAGACCCAGTACTTC. Its translation is CASVSFVQGTVQETQYF. This chain joins TRBV3-1 and TRBJ2-5; 7 bases align to TRBD1. J lost 2 bases, V lost 9 bases, and 18 bases had no gene match. The germline V gene encodes CDR1 LGHDT and CDR2 YNNKEL (reference sequence). The CDR3 spans 17 residues.

This clonotype has ten or more counts. The chain uses TRBV29-1 and TRBJ2-7; D is perhaps TRBD2 (5 bases). Per the germline V gene, CDR1 is SQVTM and CDR2 is ANQGSEA. The CDR3 loop spans 14 amino acids. Trimming pared 6 bases from V and 0 bases from J, leaving 15 bases between. The CDR3 sequence is CSVAGVGSSYEQYF. The CDR3 coding sequence is TGCAGCGTCGCCGGGGTTGGGAGCTCCTACGAGCAGTACTTC.

CDR3 amino acids: CASSGIMNTEAFF. The DNA of the CDR3 is TGTGCCAGCTCTGGGATCATGAACACTGAAGCTTTCTTT. The chain recombines TRBV6-1 with TRBJ1-1; no clear D gene. Germline CDR1 reads MNHNS; CDR2 reads SASEGT. The V gene lost 8 bases and the J gene lost 0 bases, with 10 bases spanning the gap. CDR3 size: 13 residues.

V and J are TRBV24-1 and TRBJ2-2; no firm D call. V dropped 3 bases and J dropped 0 bases, with 10 bases sitting between them. The CDR3 extends over 16 amino acids. The germline V gene has CDR1 KGHDR and CDR2 SFDVKD. CDR3 region: CATSDPGRTNTGELFF. The CDR3 DNA reads TGTGCCACCAGTGATCCCGGACGGACGAACACCGGGGAGCTGTTTTTT.

The rearrangement uses TRBV29-1 and TRBJ1-1; D remains ambiguous. CDR3 length: 12 residues. The V and J ends lost 5 bases and 5 bases respectively, with 12 bases between them. Germline loops: CDR1 SQVTM, CDR2 ANQGSEA. The CDR3 DNA reads TGCAGCGTTATTGGGGAGAGAACTGAAGCTTTCTTT. Protein product: CSVIGERTEAFF.

In this sample, this clonotype turned up many times. This chain uses TRBV20-1 with TRBJ1-1; D is undetermined. CDR3 length equals 14 residues. The V and J ends lost 3 bases and 1 base respectively, with 12 bases between them. Looked up from germline, CDR1 is DFQATT and CDR2 is SNEGSKA (reference sequence). The CDR3 DNA reads as TGCAGTGCTAGTCCGCAGGTGAAGAACACTGAAGCTTTCTTT. It translates to CSASPQVKNTEAFF.

J is TRBJ1-2 and V is TRBV5-1, with 10 nucleotides matching TRBD1. The CDR3 spans 15 residues. J gave up 5 bases and V 0 bases, and 4 bases lay outside the gene matches. Germline V CDR1 and CDR2: SGHRS, YFSETQ. CDR3 residues: CASSLEGQGPYGYTF. The CDR3 region has the DNA TGCGCCAGCAGCTTGGAGGGACAGGGGCCGTATGGCTACACCTTC. The variable domain in full, completed from reference TRBV5-1 and TRBJ1-2, reads KAGVTQTPRYLIKTRGQQVTLSCSPISGHRSVSWYQQTPGQGLQFLFEYFSETQRNKGNFPGRFSGRQFSNSRSEMNVSTLELGDSALYLCASSLEGQGPYGYTFGSGTRLTVV.

In its sample, this clonotype was seen many times. The chain couples TRBV11-2 to TRBJ1-1; D unclear. V dropped 2 bases and J dropped 2 bases, with 3 bases sitting between them. The CDR3 spans 12 residues. Germline loops: CDR1 SGHAT, CDR2 FQNNGV. The CDR3 loop reads CASSLYNTEAFF. Here the CDR3 DNA reads TGTGCCAGCAGCTTATACAACACTGAAGCTTTCTTT.

The rearrangement joins TRBV30 to TRBJ2-7; tentative D call: TRBD1 (5 bases). Per germline, CDR1 GTSNPN and CDR2 SVGIG (reference sequence). The CDR3 is 11 residues long. V was trimmed by 5 bases and J by 5 bases, leaving 10 bases between them. The CDR3 here is CAWVQGDEQYF. The CDR3 nucleotides read TGTGCCTGGGTGCAGGGCGACGAGCAGTACTTC.

This clonotype was recorded many times. One end of the junction varies from germline; a read error may be responsible. The chain joins TRBV5-1 to TRBJ2-7; no clear D gene. CDR1 and CDR2 (germline): SGHRS, YFSETQ. The CDR3 loop spans 12 amino acids. Here the CDR3 DNA reads TGTGCCAGCAGTAAGGACGGCTACGAGCAGTACTTC. Translated, it gives CASSKDGYEQYF.

This clonotype was picked up a small number of times. In nucleotides, the CDR3 is TGTGCCAGCTCACCTACGGACATCAACAATGAGCAGTTCTTC. Its protein product is CASSPTDINNEQFF. The chain combines TRBV18 with TRBJ2-1, with D maybe TRBD1 (5 bases). Germline-derived CDR1 and CDR2 are KGHSH and LQKENI. This CDR3 spans 14 amino acids. The germline V and J ends were trimmed by 3 bases and 5 bases, with 11 bases remaining between them.

This clonotype was detected only a few times. The V and J genes are TRBV29-1 and TRBJ2-7, with D unclear. The germline CDR1 and CDR2 sequences are SQVTM and ANQGSEA. This CDR3 comprises 15 residues. Trimming pared 4 bases from V and 2 bases from J, leaving 18 bases between. CDR3 protein: CSVVELKGPTYEQYF. The CDR3 DNA reads TGCAGCGTTGTCGAACTAAAGGGCCCAACCTACGAGCAGTACTTC.

This sequence joins TRBV5-1 and TRBJ2-3; no clear D gene. With 2 bases removed from V and 0 bases from J, the gap between germline ends came to 13 bases. The CDR3 extends over 16 amino acids. The germline CDR1 and CDR2 sequences are SGHRS and YFSETQ. This CDR3 reads CASSFDHPSSTDTQYF. For the CDR3, the DNA is TGCGCCAGCAGCTTCGATCACCCGTCGAGCACAGATACGCAGTATTTT. Variable domain in full (rest from reference TRBV5-1 and TRBJ2-3): KAGVTQTPRYLIKTRGQQVTLSCSPISGHRSVSWYQQTPGQGLQFLFEYFSETQRNKGNFPGRFSGRQFSNSRSEMNVSTLELGDSALYLCASSFDHPSSTDTQYFGPGTRLTVL.

The sample holds a few counts of this clonotype. V and J are TRBV30 and TRBJ1-2; TRBD1 is a possible D gene (5 bases). CDR1 GTSNPN and CDR2 SVGIG come from the germline V gene (reference sequence). This CDR3 has 14 residues. V was pared by 3 bases and J by 8 bases, with 19 bases between. The CDR3 reads CAWRDLDIPVGYTF. The DNA for the CDR3 is TGTGCCTGGAGGGACTTGGACATCCCAGTAGGCTACACCTTC.

This clonotype was found a few times. The genes are TRBV12-5 and TRBJ2-1; 12 bases match TRBD2. V shed 4 bases and J 4 bases; nucleotides not matched to a gene: 8. Germline values: CDR1 LGHNT, CDR2 FRNRAP. CDR3 length: 17 residues. CDR3 DNA: TGTGCTAGTGGTTCGCCGCTGACTAGCGGGAGATACAATGAGCAGTTCTTC. Translating it yields CASGSPLTSGRYNEQFF.

This clonotype was detected only a few times. The gene calls are TRBV7-9 and TRBJ2-4; D remains unclear. The germline V gene encodes CDR1 SEHNR and CDR2 FQNEAQ (reference sequence). V was shortened by 4 bases and J by 1 base, with 8 bases between the two germline ends. CDR3 length: 14 amino acids. CDR3 sequence: CASSSQEAKNIQYF. As DNA, the CDR3 is TGTGCCAGCAGCTCTCAGGAGGCCAAAAACATTCAGTACTTC.

This rearrangement joins TRBV4-1 to TRBJ1-6; D unresolved. This CDR3 spans 19 amino acids. Trimming shortened V by 4 bases and J by 0 bases, and 19 bases separated the two germline ends. Looked up from germline, CDR1 is MGHRA and CDR2 is YSYEKL. The DNA for the CDR3 is TGCGCCAGCAGCCCCTCCTCGGGAGGAGCTAGCTCCTATAATTCACCCCTCCACTTT. It encodes CASSPSSGGASSYNSPLHF.

This clonotype showed up just a few times. The rearrangement links TRBV20-1 to TRBJ1-3; TRBD1 is a possible D gene (6 bases). The ends were cut back, 5 bases at V and 1 base at J, with 15 bases in the middle. Germline V gene lookup returns CDR1 DFQATT and CDR2 SNEGSKA (reference sequence). The CDR3 runs to 15 residues. CDR3 in DNA: TGCAGTGCTGACCTGGGCAGGGGTTCTGGAAACACCATATATTTT. It specifies CSADLGRGSGNTIYF.

This clonotype was recorded many times. The chain links TRBV27 to TRBJ1-5, with D uncertain. This CDR3 is 12 amino acids long. The germline V and J ends were trimmed by 3 bases and 7 bases, with 7 bases remaining between them. CDR1 is MNHEY and CDR2 is SMNVEV in the germline V gene (reference sequence). Here the CDR3 reads CASSLLGQPQHF. As DNA, the CDR3 is TGTGCCAGCAGTTTGTTGGGACAGCCCCAGCATTTT.

The gene calls are TRBV30 and TRBJ1-1; tentative D call: TRBD1 (5 bases). CDR1 and CDR2 from the germline V gene are GTSNPN and SVGIG (reference sequence). Deletions cut 2 bases from V and 4 bases from J, with 11 bases between. This CDR3 has 13 amino acids. The CDR3 coding sequence is TGTGCCTGGAGTAAAGGGGATAGCACTGAAGCTTTCTTT. This encodes CAWSKGDSTEAFF.

V usage is TRBV15 and J usage is TRBJ2-1, with 7 positions matching TRBD1. The CDR3 has 13 residues. V gave up 7 bases and J gave up 5 bases; unmatched junction bases: 5. Germline CDR1 reads LNHNV; CDR2 reads YYDKDF (reference sequence). The CDR3 sequence is CATIGDRHNEQFF. The CDR3 DNA is TGTGCCACCATCGGGGACAGACACAATGAGCAGTTCTTC.

The CDR3 DNA reads as TGTGCCAGCAGCTTCACGACTAGCGGGAGGCCCGGGGGGCAGTTCTTC. Amino acids: CASSFTTSGRPGGQFF. The J gene is TRBJ2-1, the V gene TRBV7-8; 13 bases fit TRBD2. The CDR3 is 16 residues long. With 3 bases clipped from V and 12 bases from J, the junction kept 11 bases outside the gene matches. Germline V gives CDR1 SGHVS, CDR2 FQNEAQ. The variable domain in full, completed from reference TRBV7-8 and TRBJ2-1, reads GAGVSQSPRYKVAKRGQDVALRCDPISGHVSLFWYQQALGQGPEFLTYFQNEAQLDKSGLPSDRFFAERPEGSVSTLKIQRTQQEDSAVYLCASSFTTSGRPGGQFFGPGTRLTVL.

The chain recombines TRBV12-3 or TRBV12-4 with TRBJ1-2, with unresolved D. The CDR3 loop spans 15 amino acids. Trimming took off 0 bases at V and 2 bases at J, with 10 bases between the two ends. The DNA of the CDR3 is TGTGCCAGCAGTTTAGCGATCGAGTCCAACTATGGCTACACCTTC. It codes for CASSLAIESNYGYTF.

This rearrangement joins TRBV5-5 to TRBJ1-6; possible D gene TRBD1, 6 bases. Germline V CDR1 and CDR2: SGHKS, YYEKEE (reference sequence). V gave up 3 bases and J gave up 10 bases, with 14 bases separating them. The CDR3 consists of 14 residues. The DNA for the CDR3 is TGTGCCAGCAGCTGGCCCAGGGGAGGCTCACCCCTCCACTTT. Amino acids: CASSWPRGGSPLHF.

This clonotype was picked up many times. This chain connects TRBV5-1 to TRBJ2-7, with D perhaps TRBD1 or TRBD2 (5 bases each). The CDR3 is made up of 13 amino acids. Germline assignment: CDR1 SGHRS and CDR2 YFSETQ. Deletions cut 0 bases from V and 4 bases from J, with 8 bases between. The CDR3 reads CASSLGDAYEQYF. The CDR3 nucleotides are TGCGCCAGCAGCTTGGGGGACGCTTACGAGCAGTACTTC.

This clonotype has just a few counts. The chain couples TRBV2 to TRBJ2-1, with a tentative D call TRBD2 (5 bases). This CDR3 is built from 15 residues. Trimming took 2 bases from V and 10 from J, leaving 18 bases between them. Germline V gene data show CDR1 as SNHLY and CDR2 as FYNNEI. The DNA of the CDR3 is TGTGCCAGCAGTGAATCATTAGGGAGCGTAGGGGAGCAGTTCTTC. Protein product: CASSESLGSVGEQFF.